This T cell receptor beta chain was retrieved from a study of regulatory T cells in long-lasting Graves disease. The study, taken as a whole, reports: Persistent disease showed a preference for TRBV28, TRBJ1-2 and TRBJ2-5. For persistent Graves' patients, TCR diversity was lower than for newly diagnosed ones.

This clonotype was found a few times. Its cognate antigen is unknown. Time point specified: persistent/refractory GD, antithyroid drugs over 5 years with positive TRAb. Making the TCR library involved RNA that had been extracted from PBMCs. Patients were from an endocrinology department in Xi'an, China. Through Arm-PCR of CDR3 regions and iRepertoire HTBI primers, TCR beta libraries were built. TCRdb passed the multiplex PCR reads through MiXCR, listing each CDR3 protein once. The sample carries about 470,000 distinct CDR3 sequences, more than 20% recorded once. CDR1 SGHTA and CDR2 FQGNSA come from the germline V gene. After removal of 4 bases from V and 8 bases from J, the junction contained 7 bases not matched to a gene. The CDR3 spans 15 residues.

The TCR originated in a female donor with Graves disease. The chain is built from TRBV7-2 and TRBJ1-6; TRBD1 matches 8 bases. The sample here was peripheral blood mononuclear cells (PBMCs), taken when the disease was refractory, from a patient treated with antithyroid drugs. The CDR3 sequence is CASSSFGQGDSPLHF. The CDR3, as DNA: TGTGCCAGCAGCTCTTTCGGACAGGGCGATTCACCCCTCCACTTT.